Sequencing of this T cell receptor beta chain was carried out in a study of blood T cell repertoires in COVID-19. Study at large: Acute and convalescent COVID-19 samples came from the United States, Italy and Spain. PBMCs, B-cell-depleted T cells, or T cells were the source of the cDNA or gDNA that made up the material.

This CDR3 comprises 13 residues. Losses at the gene ends were 6 bases for V and 4 bases for J; bases not matched to a gene: 5. Germline V lookup: CDR1 MNHEY, CDR2 SVGAGI. In the original analysis: Estimated nucleated cell counts came from reference gene primer amplification. Assay: immunoSEQ multiplex PCR; the TCRdb copy retains only in-frame clones and omits some. V and J calls and clone size are copied from that table; D and trimming were computed from the DNA. The data contain approximately 210,000 clones, approximately 84% of them singletons. Sequenced input: peripheral blood. The source of this sequence is a woman aged 45-65 years with active or convalescent COVID-19. The chain couples TRBV6-5 to TRBJ1-1; 7 bases are a match to TRBD1. This chain's CDR3 is CASRDGTATEAFF. CDR3 DNA: TGTGCCAGCAGGGACGGGACAGCCACTGAAGCTTTCTTT.